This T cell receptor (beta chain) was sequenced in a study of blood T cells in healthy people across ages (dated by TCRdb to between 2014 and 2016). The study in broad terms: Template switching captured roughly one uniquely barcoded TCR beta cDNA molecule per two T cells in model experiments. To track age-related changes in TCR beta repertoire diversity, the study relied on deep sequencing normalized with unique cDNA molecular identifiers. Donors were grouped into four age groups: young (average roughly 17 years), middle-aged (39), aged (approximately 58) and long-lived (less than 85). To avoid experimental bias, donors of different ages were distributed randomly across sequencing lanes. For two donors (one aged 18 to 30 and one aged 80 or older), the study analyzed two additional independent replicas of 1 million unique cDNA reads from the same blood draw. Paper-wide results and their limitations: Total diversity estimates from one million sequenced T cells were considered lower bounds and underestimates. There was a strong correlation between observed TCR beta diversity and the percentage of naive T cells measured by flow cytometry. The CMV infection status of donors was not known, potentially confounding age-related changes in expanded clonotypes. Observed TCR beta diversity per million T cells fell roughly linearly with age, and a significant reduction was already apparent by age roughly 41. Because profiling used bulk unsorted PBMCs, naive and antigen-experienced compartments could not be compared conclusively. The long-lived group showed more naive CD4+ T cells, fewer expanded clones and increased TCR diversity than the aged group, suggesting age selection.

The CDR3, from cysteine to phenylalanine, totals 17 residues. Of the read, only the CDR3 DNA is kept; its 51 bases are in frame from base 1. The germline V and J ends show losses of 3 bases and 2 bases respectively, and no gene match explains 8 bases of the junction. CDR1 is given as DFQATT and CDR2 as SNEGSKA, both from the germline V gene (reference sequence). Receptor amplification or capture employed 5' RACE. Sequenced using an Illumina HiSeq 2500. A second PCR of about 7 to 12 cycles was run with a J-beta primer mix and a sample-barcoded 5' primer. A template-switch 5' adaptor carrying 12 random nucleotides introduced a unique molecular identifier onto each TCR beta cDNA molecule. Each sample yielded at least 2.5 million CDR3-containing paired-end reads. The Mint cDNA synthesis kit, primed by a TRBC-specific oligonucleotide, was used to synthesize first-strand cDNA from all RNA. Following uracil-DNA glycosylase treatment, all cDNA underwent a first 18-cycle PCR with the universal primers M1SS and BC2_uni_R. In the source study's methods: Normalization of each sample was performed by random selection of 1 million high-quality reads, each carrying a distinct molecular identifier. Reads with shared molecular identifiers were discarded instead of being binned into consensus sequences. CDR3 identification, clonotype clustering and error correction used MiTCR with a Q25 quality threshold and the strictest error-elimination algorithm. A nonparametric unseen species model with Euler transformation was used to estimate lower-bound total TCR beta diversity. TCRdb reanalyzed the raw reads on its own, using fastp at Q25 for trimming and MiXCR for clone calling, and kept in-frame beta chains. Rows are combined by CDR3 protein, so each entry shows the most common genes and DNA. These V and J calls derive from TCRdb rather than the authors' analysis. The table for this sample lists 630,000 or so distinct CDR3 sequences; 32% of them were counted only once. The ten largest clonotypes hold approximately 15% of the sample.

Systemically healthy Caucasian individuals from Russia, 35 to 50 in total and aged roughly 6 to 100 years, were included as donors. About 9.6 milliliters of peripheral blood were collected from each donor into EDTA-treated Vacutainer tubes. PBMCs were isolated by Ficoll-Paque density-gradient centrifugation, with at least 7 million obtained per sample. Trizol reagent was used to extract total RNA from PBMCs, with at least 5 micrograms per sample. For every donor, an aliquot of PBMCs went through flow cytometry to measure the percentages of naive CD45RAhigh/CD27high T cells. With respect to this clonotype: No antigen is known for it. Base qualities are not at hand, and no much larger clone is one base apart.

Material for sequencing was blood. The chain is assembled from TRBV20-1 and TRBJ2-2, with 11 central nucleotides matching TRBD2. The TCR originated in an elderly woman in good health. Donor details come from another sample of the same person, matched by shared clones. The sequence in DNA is TGCAGTGCTAGTGCTCTTAGCGGGGGGGCTAACACCGGGGAGCTGTTTTTT. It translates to CSASALSGGANTGELFF.